Below are 16 T cell receptor beta chains sequenced from a single sample in a study of cytomegalovirus exposure and HLA in healthy donors. A multiplex PCR was run with 60 Vbeta primers and 13 Jbeta primers. The method was immunoSEQ multiplex PCR; TCRdb's version includes in-frame clones alone and lacks a portion of them. There are about 120,000 clones in the sample; roughly 70% occur only once, and roughly 8.7% lies in the top ten. Sample: PBMCs. These TCRs come from a man aged 25 to 45 in good health and CMV-seropositive.

DNA for the CDR3: TGTGCCAGCTCCGGGACTAGCGGCTCCCAAGAGACCCAGTACTTC. This codes for CASSGTSGSQETQYF. V is TRBV5-4 and J is TRBJ2-5, with 11 bases fitting TRBD2. The CDR3 totals 15 residues. Germline V gene sequence: CDR1 SGHNT, CDR2 YYREEE (reference sequence). V shed 7 bases and J 1 base; nucleotides not matched to a gene: 6.

CDR3 nucleotides: TGTGCCAGCAGCCCTAGAGTGGGGCAGGCTTGGGGTGAAGCTTTCTTT. Translation: CASSPRVGQAWGEAFF. The chain joins TRBV7-9 to TRBJ1-1, with TRBD1 as a possible D gene (5 bases). The CDR3 is 16 residues long. V shed 5 bases and J shed 7 bases, with 23 bases lying between them. CDR1 is SEHNR, CDR2 FQNEAQ, per germline (reference sequence).

The J gene is TRBJ2-2, the V gene TRBV29-1; possibly TRBD2 for D (6 bases). The germline gives CDR1 SQVTM, CDR2 ANQGSEA. V was cut by 5 bases and J by 3 bases, with 16 bases left in between. The CDR3 consists of 15 residues. This CDR3 reads CSVPLWGDHTGELFF. In DNA, the CDR3 is TGCAGCGTTCCCCTGTGGGGGGATCACACCGGGGAGCTGTTTTTT.

The CDR3 sequence is CASNKPGQGAGTGELFF. CDR3 coding DNA: TGTGCCAGCAATAAGCCGGGACAGGGGGCCGGCACCGGGGAGCTGTTTTTT. The V and J genes are TRBV6-7 and TRBJ2-2, with 12 bases that match TRBD1. TRBV6-7 is flagged as an ORF with uncertain function. The V segment lost 7 bases and the J segment 4 bases; nucleotides outside the gene matches: 10. This CDR3 region has 17 residues.

About this clone: Mismatch with germline at one junction end may stem from a read error. The chain carries TRBV19 and TRBJ2-4, with D perhaps TRBD1 (6 bases). Germline V gene lookup returns CDR1 LNHDA and CDR2 SQIVND (reference sequence). CDR3 length equals 14 residues. The CDR3, as DNA: TGTGCCAGTAGTATAGCGGCGAGGGGGTCCCCTGTTTGCTTC. Amino acid sequence: CASSIAARGSPVCF.

This clone was seen only a few times. The chain combines TRBV29-1 with TRBJ2-7; the D gene is possibly TRBD2 (6 bases). The length of the CDR3 is 13 residues. CDR1 SQVTM and CDR2 ANQGSEA come from the germline V gene. V was clipped by 8 bases and J by 0 bases, with 14 bases between them. The CDR3, as DNA: TGCAGCTCCGCCCGGGGGTCCTCCTACGAGCAGTACTTC. Protein sequence: CSSARGSSYEQYF.

This clone was found a few times. The chain couples TRBV5-8 to TRBJ1-4, with D perhaps TRBD1 (6 bases). The CDR3 is 15 residues long. Per germline, CDR1 SGHTS and CDR2 YDEGEE. Trimming stripped 4 bases from V and 8 bases from J, with 18 bases between. CDR3 residues: CASSPIQGPREKLFF. The CDR3 DNA reads as TGTGCCAGCAGCCCTATACAGGGACCTCGCGAAAAACTGTTTTTT.

V usage is TRBV5-1 and J usage is TRBJ1-3, with 10 bases matching TRBD1. Germline CDR1 reads SGHRS; CDR2 reads YFSETQ. J was trimmed by 0 bases and V by 4 bases; bases with no gene match: 7. This CDR3 is built from 17 residues. The CDR3 here is CASSPWTGGHSGNTIYF. CDR3 bases: TGCGCCAGCAGCCCGTGGACAGGGGGACACTCTGGAAACACCATATATTTT.

V is TRBV11-2 and J is TRBJ1-2, with D maybe TRBD1 (6 bases). Trimming took 2 bases from V and 0 from J, leaving 19 bases between them. The CDR3 is made up of 18 amino acids. Germline V lookup: CDR1 SGHAT, CDR2 FQNNGV. DNA of the CDR3: TGTGCCAGCAGCTTATTGTTTACAGGGCGTCGATCTAACTATGGCTACACCTTC. This codes for CASSLLFTGRRSNYGYTF.

V and J are TRBV7-3 and TRBJ2-1, with TRBD2 matching 9 bases. The trim removed 5 bases at V and 3 bases at J, leaving 11 bases unmatched. This CDR3 spans 17 amino acids. CDR1 is SGHTA, CDR2 FQGTGA, per germline. Here the CDR3 DNA reads TGTGCCAGCAGCCGGGGGGCGGGAGGGCCTAGCTACAATGAGCAGTTCTTC. Translating it yields CASSRGAGGPSYNEQFF.

This clone was counted between two and nine times. One junction end does not reproduce the germline sequence, and a read error may be involved. V is TRBV6-1 and J is TRBJ2-3; 9 positions match TRBD1. CDR1 and CDR2 (germline): MNHNS, SASEGT. CDR3 length: 15 residues. CDR3 protein: CASTEGTGLTDTQYF. CDR3 in DNA: TGTGCCAGCACTGAAGGGACAGGGCTCACAGATACGCAGTATTTT.

This clone occurred a few times. The V gene is TRBV7-9, the J gene TRBJ1-5; D is perhaps TRBD1 (5 bases). Germline CDR1 and CDR2: SEHNR and FQNEAQ (reference sequence). The CDR3 has 14 amino acids. V was shortened by 1 base and J by 7 bases, with 11 bases between the two germline ends. The CDR3 DNA reads as TGTGCCAGCAGCTTAGAAGGGGATGCACAGCCCCAGCATTTT. It translates to CASSLEGDAQPQHF.

V is TRBV19 and J is TRBJ2-3; the D is unclear. V was pared by 3 bases and J by 7 bases, with 8 bases between. The germline CDR1 and CDR2 sequences are LNHDA and SQIVND (reference sequence). The CDR3 loop spans 12 amino acids. CDR3 bases: TGTGCCAGTAGTATGACGAGGAATACGCAGTATTTT. This encodes CASSMTRNTQYF. The full variable domain, completed using reference TRBV19 and TRBJ2-3, is DGGITQSPKYLFRKEGQNVTLSCEQNLNHDAMYWYRQDPGQGLRLIYYSQIVNDFQKGDIAEGYSVSREKKESFPLTVTSAQKNPTAFYLCASSMTRNTQYFGPGTRLTVL.

This CDR3 reads CASSSRTGLAKNIQYF. In DNA form, the CDR3 reads TGTGCCAGCAGCTCCCGGACAGGGTTAGCCAAAAACATTCAGTACTTC. V is TRBV5-4 and J is TRBJ2-4; 8 bases match TRBD1. J lost 0 bases, V lost 3 bases, and 5 bases had no gene match. There are 16 residues in the CDR3. Germline-derived CDR1 and CDR2 are SGHNT and YYREEE (reference sequence). The entire variable domain, with the rest obtained from reference TRBV5-4 and TRBJ2-4, is as follows: ETGVTQSPTHLIKTRGQQVTLRCSSQSGHNTVSWYQQALGQGPQFIFQYYREEENGRGNFPPRFSGLQFPNYSSELNVNALELDDSALYLCASSSRTGLAKNIQYFGAGTRLSVL.

The chain employs TRBV9 and TRBJ1-2, with a tentative D call TRBD1 (5 bases). Per the germline V gene, CDR1 is SGDLS and CDR2 is YYNGEE. Trimming shortened V by 0 bases and J by 3 bases, and 18 bases separated the two germline ends. The CDR3 runs to 17 residues. The CDR3 sequence: CASSVAPHLPGDYGYTF. DNA for the CDR3: TGTGCCAGCAGCGTAGCTCCCCATTTGCCGGGGGACTATGGCTACACCTTC.

In DNA, the CDR3 is TGTGCCAGCAGCTTCGGTTTAGGCAGGGGAGACACTGAAGCTTTCTTT. Its protein is CASSFGLGRGDTEAFF. The chain links TRBV7-3 to TRBJ1-1, with D tentatively TRBD1 (6 bases). The CDR3 contains 16 residues. V was shortened by 3 bases and J by 3 bases, with 17 bases between the two germline ends. CDR1 and CDR2 (germline): SGHTA, FQGTGA.